The TCR delta chain under discussion was sequenced for a study of Vδ1+ human thymocytes. Whole-study results and caveats: Despite high sort purity, around 19% of thymic T cell receptor delta sequences were Vdelta2. Thymic TRG and TRD repertoires appeared highly polyclonal, with Gaussian CDR3 length distributions.

Sequences come from RNA converted to cDNA by reverse transcription. Pooled V-gene forward primers with one constant-region reverse primer generated the CDR3 amplicons by multiplex PCR. TCRdb redid the clone calls on the multiplex PCR reads with CATT. The sample lists about 55,000 delta-chain clones; roughly 15% were seen once. This clone was seen more than once but under ten times. Its antigen is not known. Germline trimming cut 0 bases from V and 0 bases from J; bases unmatched to any gene: 13. The CDR3 is 20 amino acids. From germline, CDR1 is TSWWSYY and CDR2 QGS. Thymocytes were sorted as CD3+ TCRVdelta1+ TCRVdelta2- after alphabeta T cell depletion. Purity of the sorted Vdelta1+ thymocytes ranged from roughly 96% to 99.6%.

This sequence was found in a boy younger than two who had congenital heart surgery. The V call is TRDV1, the J call TRDJ1; 10 nucleotides align to TRDD3. The sequenced sample was Vdelta1+ gamma-delta thymocytes from the thymus. Subset here: FACS-sorted CD3+ TCRalphabeta- TCRVdelta1+ TCRVdelta2- thymocytes. The CDR3 loop reads CALGELPYWGMGEYTDKLIF. In DNA, the CDR3 is TGTGCTCTTGGGGAACTACCGTACTGGGGGATGGGAGAGTACACCGATAAACTCATCTTT.